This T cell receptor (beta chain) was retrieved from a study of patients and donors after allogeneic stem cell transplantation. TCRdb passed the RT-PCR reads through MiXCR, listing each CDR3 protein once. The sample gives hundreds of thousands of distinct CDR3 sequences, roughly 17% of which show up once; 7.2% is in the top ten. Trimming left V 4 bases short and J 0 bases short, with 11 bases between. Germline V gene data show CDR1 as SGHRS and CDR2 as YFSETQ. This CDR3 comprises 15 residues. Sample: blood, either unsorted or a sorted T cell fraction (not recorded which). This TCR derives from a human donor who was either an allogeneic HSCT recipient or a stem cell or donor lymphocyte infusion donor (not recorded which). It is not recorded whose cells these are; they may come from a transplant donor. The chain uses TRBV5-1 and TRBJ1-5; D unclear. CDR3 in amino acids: CASSPLGYSNQPQHF. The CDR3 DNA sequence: TGCGCCAGCAGCCCTTTAGGGTATAGCAATCAGCCCCAGCATTTT.